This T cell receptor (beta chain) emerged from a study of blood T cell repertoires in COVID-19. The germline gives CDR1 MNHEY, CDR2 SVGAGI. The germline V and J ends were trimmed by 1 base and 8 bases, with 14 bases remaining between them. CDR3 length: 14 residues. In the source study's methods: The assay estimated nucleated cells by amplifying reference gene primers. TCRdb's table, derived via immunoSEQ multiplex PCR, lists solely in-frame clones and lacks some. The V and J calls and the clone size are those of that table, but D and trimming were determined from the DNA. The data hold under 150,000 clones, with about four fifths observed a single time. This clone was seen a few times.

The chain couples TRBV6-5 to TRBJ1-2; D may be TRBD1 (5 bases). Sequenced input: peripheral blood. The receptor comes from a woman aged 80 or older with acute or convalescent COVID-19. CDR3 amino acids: CASSYLGLERGYTF. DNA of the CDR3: TGTGCCAGCAGTTACTTGGGGCTCGAACGGGGCTACACCTTC.